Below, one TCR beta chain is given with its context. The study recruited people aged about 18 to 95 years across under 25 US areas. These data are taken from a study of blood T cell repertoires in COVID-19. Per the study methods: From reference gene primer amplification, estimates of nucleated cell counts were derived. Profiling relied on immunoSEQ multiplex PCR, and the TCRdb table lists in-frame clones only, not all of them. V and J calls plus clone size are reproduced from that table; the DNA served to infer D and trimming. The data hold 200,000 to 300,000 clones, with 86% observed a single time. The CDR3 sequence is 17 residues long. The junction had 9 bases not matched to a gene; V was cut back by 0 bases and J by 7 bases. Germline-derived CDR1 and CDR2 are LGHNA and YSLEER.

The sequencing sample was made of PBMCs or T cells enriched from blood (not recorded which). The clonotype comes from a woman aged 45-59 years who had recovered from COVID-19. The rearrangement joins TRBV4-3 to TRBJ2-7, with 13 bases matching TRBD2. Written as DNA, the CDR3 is TGCGCCAGCAGCCAAGATTGGACTAGCGGGAGAGTGGGGGAGCAGTACTTC. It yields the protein CASSQDWTSGRVGEQYF.